The 27 T cell receptor beta chains reported below all come from one sample, sequenced in a study of T-cell memory formation after mild COVID-19. TCRdb re-called the 5' RACE reads through MiXCR, storing one row per CDR3 protein. The sample lists fewer than 600,000 distinct CDR3 sequences; less than 25% were seen once. The sequenced sample was PBMCs or a T cell subset sorted from them (not recorded which). The receptors derive from an adult woman who had mild COVID-19 (a few samples of this study predate the infection). Cell type and time point are not known.

This clonotype was recorded a few times. The chain has TRBV29-1 and TRBJ1-1; D unclear. V dropped 4 bases and J dropped 1 base, with 10 bases sitting between them. The CDR3 extends over 13 amino acids. Germline CDR1 reads SQVTM; CDR2 reads ANQGSEA. The CDR3 DNA follows: TGCAGCGTTGGGGCCACGAAGAACACTGAAGCTTTCTTT. It yields the protein CSVGATKNTEAFF.

This rearrangement joins TRBV9 to TRBJ2-1; TRBD2 is a possible D gene (7 bases). Trimming cost V 0 bases and J 0 bases, with 22 bases left between them. Per germline, CDR1 SGDLS and CDR2 YYNGEE. The CDR3 spans 20 residues. CDR3: CASSVVPVRRGGVSYNEQFF. DNA of the CDR3: TGTGCCAGCAGCGTAGTTCCCGTGAGACGCGGGGGCGTCTCCTACAATGAGCAGTTCTTC.

V usage is TRBV30 and J usage is TRBJ1-4; no clear D. The CDR3 loop spans 11 amino acids. Trimming cost V 2 bases and J 4 bases, with 2 bases left between them. Germline V CDR1 and CDR2: GTSNPN, SVGIG (reference sequence). CDR3 sequence (DNA): TGTGCCTGGAGTCGTAATGAAAAACTGTTTTTT. Residues: CAWSRNEKLFF. Variable domain in full (rest from reference TRBV30 and TRBJ1-4): SQTIHQWPATLVQPVGSPLSLECTVEGTSNPNLYWYRQAAGRGLQLLFYSVGIGQISSEVPQNLSASRPQDRQFILSSKKLLLSDSGFYLCAWSRNEKLFFGSGTQLSVL.

This clonotype was detected only a few times. V and J are TRBV7-2 and TRBJ2-3, with D possibly being TRBD1 (6 bases). Trimming shortened V by 5 bases and J by 2 bases, and 14 bases separated the two germline ends. The CDR3 is made up of 15 amino acids. Germline V lookup: CDR1 SGHTA, CDR2 FQGNSA. The CDR3 here is CASSPTGLPTDTQYF. The CDR3 DNA is TGTGCCAGCAGCCCGACAGGCCTCCCCACAGATACGCAGTATTTT.

In its sample, this clonotype was seen a few times. This rearrangement joins TRBV11-3 to TRBJ2-1, with TRBD2 matching 9 bases. The ends lost 5 bases at V and 9 bases at J; junction bases unmatched: 20. CDR3 length: 18 residues. Per germline, CDR1 SGHNT and CDR2 YENEEA. DNA for the CDR3: TGTGCCAGCAGCACATCCGGGGAATCGCTAGCGGGATATGGTGAGCAGTTCTTC. Amino acid sequence: CASSTSGESLAGYGEQFF. The full variable domain, completed using reference TRBV11-3 and TRBJ2-1, is EAGVVQSPRYKIIEKKQPVAFWCNPISGHNTLYWYLQNLGQGPELLIRYENEEAVDDSQLPKDRFSAERLKGVDSTLKIQPAELGDSAVYLCASSTSGESLAGYGEQFFGPGTRLTVL.

The J gene is TRBJ2-7, the V gene TRBV12-3 or TRBV12-4; no definite D call. The CDR3 extends over 16 amino acids. Trimming took 5 bases from V and 3 from J, leaving 20 bases between them. The CDR3 reads CASSGVPGPFNYEQYF. The CDR3 bases are TGTGCCAGCAGTGGGGTCCCGGGTCCATTTAACTACGAGCAGTACTTC.

In this sample, this clonotype turned up a few times. The chain is built from TRBV24-1 and TRBJ2-3, with 9 bases that match TRBD1. Trimming cost V 4 bases and J 2 bases; bases outside gene matches: 3. The CDR3 covers 15 residues. Germline assignment: CDR1 KGHDR and CDR2 SFDVKD. As DNA, the CDR3 is TGTGCCACCAGTGAAGGACAGGGGATCACAGATACGCAGTATTTT. Its translation: CATSEGQGITDTQYF.

The chain is built from TRBV20-1 and TRBJ1-4; D uncertain. With 0 bases removed from V and 14 bases from J, the gap between germline ends came to 22 bases. This CDR3 is 15 amino acids long. Germline V gene sequence: CDR1 DFQATT, CDR2 SNEGSKA (reference sequence). Here the CDR3 reads CSARDPTISLGSLFF. CDR3 DNA: TGCAGTGCTAGAGATCCCACAATATCCTTAGGCTCGCTGTTTTTT.

The chain couples TRBV20-1 to TRBJ2-7, with D possibly matching TRBD2 (5 bases). Germline CDR1 and CDR2: DFQATT and SNEGSKA (reference sequence). The V gene lost 3 bases and the J gene lost 5 bases, with 17 bases spanning the gap. This CDR3 comprises 14 residues. CDR3 coding DNA: TGCAGTGCTAGCGGACTGGGGATAGGTGACGAGCAGTACTTC. It codes for CSASGLGIGDEQYF.

This chain joins TRBV7-6 and TRBJ2-7; the D is unclear. V lost 5 bases and J 2 bases, leaving 10 bases between the germline ends. This CDR3 is 13 amino acids long. CDR1 is SGHVS, CDR2 FNYEAQ, per germline. Here the CDR3 reads CASSPRLPYEQYF. CDR3 in DNA: TGTGCCAGCAGCCCCCGCCTCCCCTACGAGCAGTACTTC.

This clonotype turned up a few times. The rearrangement uses TRBV3-1 and TRBJ2-7; unclear D gene. The germline V gene has CDR1 LGHDT and CDR2 YNNKEL (reference sequence). V gave up 4 bases and J gave up 2 bases, with 12 bases separating them. The CDR3 is made up of 14 amino acids. The DNA of the CDR3 is TGTGCCAGCAGCCTCCGGGCGCCGCCCTACGAGCAGTACTTC. It encodes CASSLRAPPYEQYF.

This clonotype was observed a few times. The chain links TRBV7-9 to TRBJ1-1; 7 nucleotides line up with TRBD1. The ends lost 5 bases at V and 0 bases at J; junction bases unmatched: 3. The germline CDR1 and CDR2 sequences are SEHNR and FQNEAQ (reference sequence). CDR3 length: 14 amino acids. CDR3 protein: CASSTGQMNTEAFF. The CDR3, as DNA: TGTGCCAGCAGCACGGGACAGATGAACACTGAAGCTTTCTTT.

This clonotype was detected only a few times. This sequence joins TRBV27 and TRBJ2-3; TRBD2 aligns across 10 bases. V shed 6 bases and J 5 bases; nucleotides not matched to a gene: 8. Germline assignment: CDR1 MNHEY and CDR2 SMNVEV (reference sequence). CDR3 length: 15 residues. CDR3 in DNA: TGTGCCAGCAGACCTCGGACTAGCGGAAGAGATACGCAGTATTTT. This gives the protein CASRPRTSGRDTQYF.

This chain joins TRBV6-6 and TRBJ2-3; D not resolved. V gave up 2 bases and J gave up 4 bases, with 10 bases separating them. CDR3 size: 14 residues. Per germline, CDR1 MNHNY and CDR2 SVGAGI (reference sequence). CDR3 DNA: TGTGCCAGCAGTTACCGGACCGGCCCAGATACGCAGTATTTT. It yields the protein CASSYRTGPDTQYF.

This clonotype was found a few times. The J gene is TRBJ2-1, the V gene TRBV29-1, with 9 bases identical to TRBD2. Germline V gives CDR1 SQVTM, CDR2 ANQGSEA. The CDR3 is made up of 15 amino acids. V shed 3 bases and J 4 bases; nucleotides not matched to a gene: 7. The CDR3 DNA is TGCAGCGTTGAGGGTCTAGCGGGAATTTACAATGAGCAGTTCTTC. Amino acids: CSVEGLAGIYNEQFF.

This clonotype was seen only a few times. The chain couples TRBV20-1 to TRBJ2-7; TRBD1 might be the D (5 bases). The germline V and J ends were trimmed by 0 bases and 3 bases, with 12 bases remaining between them. This CDR3 has 14 amino acids. CDR1 is DFQATT, CDR2 SNEGSKA, per germline (reference sequence). In nucleotides, the CDR3 is TGCAGTGCTAGAGATGGTAGGCAGGGCTACGAGCAGTACTTC. Its translation: CSARDGRQGYEQYF.

The CDR3 nucleotides read TGCGCCAGCAGCTTGGATAAATCAACTCCAGATACGCAGTATTTT. Encoded protein: CASSLDKSTPDTQYF. This sequence joins TRBV5-1 and TRBJ2-3, with D unresolved. V was trimmed by 0 bases and J by 4 bases, leaving 12 bases between them. The length of the CDR3 is 15 residues. Germline V CDR1 and CDR2: SGHRS, YFSETQ. Based on the CDR3 plus reference TRBV5-1 and TRBJ2-3, the full variable domain is KAGVTQTPRYLIKTRGQQVTLSCSPISGHRSVSWYQQTPGQGLQFLFEYFSETQRNKGNFPGRFSGRQFSNSRSEMNVSTLELGDSALYLCASSLDKSTPDTQYFGPGTRLTVL.

This clonotype was counted between two and nine times. The CDR3 loop is CASSRSERDTYLRELFF. CDR3 in DNA: TGTGCCAGCAGCCGTTCGGAACGGGATACCTATTTGCGGGAGCTGTTTTTT. The rearrangement links TRBV3-1 to TRBJ2-2; tentatively, D is TRBD2 (5 bases). Germline CDR1 LGHDT, CDR2 YNNKEL (reference sequence). This CDR3 is built from 17 residues. The V gene lost 4 bases and the J gene lost 9 bases, with 24 bases spanning the gap.

The CDR3 nucleotides are TGTGCCAGCAGGCGACAGGGGGGTAATGAGCAGTTCTTC. Its translation: CASRRQGGNEQFF. The genes are TRBV3-1 and TRBJ2-1, with 9 bases that match TRBD1. V trimming: 6 bases; J trimming: 7 bases; junction bases outside the gene matches: 4. The V gene's germline CDR1 is LGHDT and CDR2 YNNKEL (reference sequence). This CDR3 spans 13 amino acids.

The gene calls are TRBV11-2 and TRBJ2-1; D gene uncertain. The CDR3 loop spans 19 amino acids. Trimming pared 0 bases from V and 0 bases from J, leaving 18 bases between. CDR1 SGHAT and CDR2 FQNNGV come from the germline V gene. DNA of the CDR3: TGTGCCAGCAGCTTAGAGGTCCCGGCATCCTACCGCTCCTACAATGAGCAGTTCTTC. It codes for CASSLEVPASYRSYNEQFF.

The rearrangement links TRBV25-1 to TRBJ2-1; D is unresolved. V dropped 7 bases and J dropped 6 bases, with 13 bases sitting between them. Germline-derived CDR1 and CDR2 are MGHDK and SYGVNS. The CDR3 consists of 13 residues. The CDR3: CASISPWGNEQFF. The CDR3 DNA sequence: TGTGCCAGCATAAGTCCCTGGGGCAATGAGCAGTTCTTC.

This clonotype was seen only a few times. The genes are TRBV6-5 and TRBJ2-3; 14 nucleotides line up with TRBD2. CDR1 and CDR2 from the germline V gene are MNHEY and SVGAGI. This CDR3 has 16 amino acids. Losses at the gene ends were 5 bases for V and 3 bases for J; bases not matched to a gene: 4. CDR3 loop: CASSGRTSGRTDTQYF. In DNA form, the CDR3 reads TGTGCCAGCAGTGGCAGGACTAGCGGGAGGACAGATACGCAGTATTTT.

This clonotype was seen ten or more times. The rearrangement joins TRBV12-3 or TRBV12-4 to TRBJ2-3; TRBD2 agrees at 8 bases. Trimming took 3 bases from V and 4 from J; bases not matched to a gene: 6. The CDR3 spans 15 residues. The CDR3 protein is CASSFQSGSADTQYF. Here the CDR3 DNA reads TGTGCCAGCAGTTTTCAGAGCGGGAGCGCAGATACGCAGTATTTT.

This chain connects TRBV12-3 or TRBV12-4 to TRBJ2-1; TRBD2 agrees at 11 bases. The CDR3 is 15 amino acids. The V segment lost 6 bases and the J segment 7 bases; nucleotides outside the gene matches: 8. Here the CDR3 reads CASRLGASGGNEQFF. CDR3 DNA sequence: TGTGCCAGCAGACTGGGCGCTAGCGGGGGGAATGAGCAGTTCTTC.

The rearrangement joins TRBV6-1 to TRBJ2-5, with D possibly being TRBD1 or TRBD2 (6 bases each). Germline V gene sequence: CDR1 MNHNS, CDR2 SASEGT. The CDR3 contains 15 residues. The V gene lost 6 bases and the J gene lost 5 bases, with 19 bases spanning the gap. The CDR3 loop is CASSPRGDTVETQYF. The DNA of the CDR3 is TGTGCCAGCAGCCCACGCGGGGACACCGTGGAGACCCAGTACTTC.

This clonotype was observed a few times. The chain joins TRBV7-6 to TRBJ1-3; D not certain. Germline values: CDR1 SGHVS, CDR2 FNYEAQ. V was pared by 5 bases and J by 2 bases, with 19 bases between. The CDR3 is 17 amino acids. CDR3 loop: CASSRLDAGSPGNTIYF. The DNA of the CDR3 is TGTGCCAGCAGCCGCCTAGATGCGGGGTCTCCTGGAAACACCATATATTTT.

The chain joins TRBV12-3 or TRBV12-4 to TRBJ2-2; TRBD1 might be the D (5 bases). CDR3 size: 11 residues. The ends were cut back, 4 bases at V and 8 bases at J, with 5 bases in the middle. CDR3 region: CASSWTGELFF. DNA of the CDR3: TGTGCCAGCAGTTGGACAGGGGAGCTGTTTTTT.